The 17 T cell receptor beta chains given below trace back to one sample, sequenced in a study of cytomegalovirus exposure and HLA in healthy donors. PCR amplification relied on 60 Vbeta primers (plus 13 Jbeta primers). Assay used: immunoSEQ multiplex PCR; TCRdb lists only in-frame clones, some missing. The table shows some 140,000 clones, with nearly 80% occurring only once. The sample consisted of PBMCs. The receptors stem from a man in his thirties or forties in good health and CMV-seronegative.

The chain joins TRBV7-9 to TRBJ2-7, with D maybe TRBD1 (5 bases). CDR1 is SEHNR and CDR2 is FQNEAQ in the germline V gene (reference sequence). The CDR3 is 14 residues long. Trimming pared 1 base from V and 0 bases from J, leaving 7 bases between. The CDR3 DNA follows: TGTGCCAGCAGCTTAGTTACAGGCTCCTACGAGCAGTACTTC. Protein product: CASSLVTGSYEQYF.

The V call is TRBV19, the J call TRBJ2-1, with 12 bases identical to TRBD2. Trimming at V came to 6 bases and at J to 9 bases, leaving 6 bases not matched to a gene. Germline V gives CDR1 LNHDA, CDR2 SQIVND (reference sequence). The CDR3 has 14 amino acids. As DNA, the CDR3 is TGTGCCAGTAGGAGACTAGCGGGAGTCGGTGAGCAGTTCTTC. It is translated as CASRRLAGVGEQFF.

This clone was observed a handful of times. The conserved phenylalanine or tryptophan normally closing the CDR3 is absent here, so this likely arose from a read error. The DNA is left out, because the CDR3 cannot be placed on it with certainty; the CDR3 is given as TCRdb lists it. The chain's CDR3 is CASSLDIGQGA. V is TRBV7-8 and J is TRBJ2-6; the table names TRBD1, a call not compared with the DNA. Germline V lookup: CDR1 SGHVS, CDR2 FQNEAQ. The CDR3 is 11 residues long, ends included.

This clone occurred once. The V call is TRBV5-5, the J call TRBJ1-1; the match to TRBD1 covers 12 bases. The germline gives CDR1 SGHKS, CDR2 YYEKEE (reference sequence). The CDR3 extends over 12 amino acids. V shed 5 bases and J 13 bases; nucleotides not matched to a gene: 6. The CDR3 reads CASRGTGGRGFF. DNA of the CDR3: TGTGCCAGCAGAGGGACAGGGGGCCGAGGTTTCTTT.

The chain carries TRBV9 and TRBJ2-3; D is undetermined. This CDR3 has 14 amino acids. Germline loops: CDR1 SGDLS, CDR2 YYNGEE. V dropped 1 base and J dropped 0 bases, with 6 bases sitting between them. Written as DNA, the CDR3 is TGTGCCAGCAGCGTACAGTCTAGCACAGATACGCAGTATTTT. It is translated as CASSVQSSTDTQYF.

V gene TRBV6-6 combines with J gene TRBJ2-5; TRBD1 matches 7 bases. Germline V gene data show CDR1 as MNHNY and CDR2 as SVGAGI (reference sequence). The J segment lost 5 bases and the V segment lost 10 bases, leaving 10 bases of the junction unmatched. The CDR3 has 13 residues. This chain's CDR3 is CATLRQGVETQYF. In DNA, the CDR3 is TGTGCCACCTTGAGACAGGGAGTGGAGACCCAGTACTTC.

The chain combines TRBV28 with TRBJ1-5; no definite D call. The germline V gene has CDR1 MDHEN and CDR2 SYDVKM. V was clipped by 7 bases and J by 0 bases, with 7 bases between them. The CDR3 has 13 residues. The CDR3 here is CASINYSNQPQHF. The CDR3 coding sequence is TGTGCCAGCATAAATTATAGCAATCAGCCCCAGCATTTT.

CDR3 in DNA: TGTGCCAGCAGCTTGGGGGGACTAGCGGGAGTTAAGCAGTTCTTC. Its protein is CASSLGGLAGVKQFF. The chain links TRBV5-5 to TRBJ2-1; 14 nucleotides match TRBD2. The CDR3 totals 15 residues. Germline CDR1 reads SGHKS; CDR2 reads YYEKEE (reference sequence). V shed 0 bases and J 11 bases; nucleotides not matched to a gene: 4.

This chain uses TRBV7-9 with TRBJ1-2; a weak D match, TRBD1 (5 bases). The CDR3 is 13 residues long. From germline, CDR1 is SEHNR and CDR2 FQNEAQ (reference sequence). The DNA of the CDR3 is TGTGCATCGGGGGGGGACCCTAACTATGGCTACACCTTC. It encodes CASGGDPNYGYTF.

This sequence joins TRBV6-1 and TRBJ2-7, with a weak D call TRBD1 (5 bases). Germline V lookup: CDR1 MNHNS, CDR2 SASEGT. The V gene lost 1 base and the J gene lost 0 bases, with 10 bases spanning the gap. The CDR3 runs 15 residues. In nucleotides, the CDR3 is TGTGCCAGCAGTGAAGTTGGACACAGCTCCTACGAGCAGTACTTC. The encoded protein is CASSEVGHSSYEQYF.

The J gene is TRBJ2-1, the V gene TRBV4-3; TRBD2 agrees at 9 bases. This CDR3 has 15 amino acids. CDR1 and CDR2 (germline): LGHNA, YSLEER. Trimming removed 1 base from V and 9 bases from J; junction bases left unmatched: 7. In DNA form, the CDR3 reads TGCGCCAGCAGCCAAGGCGCTAGCGGGAAGGGTGAGCAGTTCTTC. This codes for CASSQGASGKGEQFF.

The chain carries TRBV7-2 and TRBJ2-5; 15 bases are shared with TRBD2. Per germline, CDR1 SGHTA and CDR2 FQGNSA. This CDR3 has 17 amino acids. The V gene end was trimmed by 3 bases and the J gene end by 6 bases; junction bases not matched to a gene: 8. CDR3 nucleotides: TGTGCCAGCAGCTTTCAGGGACTAGCGGGAGGTGGGAAGACCCAGTACTTC. Protein: CASSFQGLAGGGKTQYF.

The V call is TRBV2, the J call TRBJ1-2; D is uncertain. Trimming removed 7 bases at V and 4 bases at J, with 13 bases between. The CDR3 runs 13 residues. CDR1 SNHLY and CDR2 FYNNEI come from the germline V gene. This CDR3 is CASKFEALYGYTF. CDR3 in DNA: TGTGCCAGCAAGTTCGAGGCCCTCTATGGCTACACCTTC.

This chain joins TRBV28 and TRBJ1-6; no clear D. Trimming cost V 9 bases and J 5 bases, with 14 bases left between them. Germline V CDR1 and CDR2: MDHEN, SYDVKM. This CDR3 has 14 residues. In DNA form, the CDR3 reads TGTGCCAGTAACCGGGGTAGCCATAATTCACCCCTCCACTTT. This gives the protein CASNRGSHNSPLHF.

This clone was found a few times. The chain joins TRBV6-5 to TRBJ1-5, with D possibly being TRBD1 (5 bases). Germline assignment: CDR1 MNHEY and CDR2 SVGAGI. Deletions cut 2 bases from V and 3 bases from J, with 11 bases between. CDR3 length equals 15 residues. This CDR3 is CASSYSKGLNQPQHF. The CDR3, as DNA: TGTGCCAGCAGTTACAGCAAGGGGCTCAATCAGCCCCAGCATTTT.

J is TRBJ1-3 and V is TRBV7-2, with a tentative D call TRBD1 (5 bases). The CDR3 contains 14 residues. Trimming shortened V by 5 bases and J by 3 bases, and 11 bases separated the two germline ends. Germline assignment: CDR1 SGHTA and CDR2 FQGNSA. The CDR3 DNA sequence: TGTGCCAGCAGCACTGACAGCCTTGGAAACACCATATATTTT. Its translation: CASSTDSLGNTIYF.

The genes are TRBV4-2 and TRBJ2-3; 10 bases are a match to TRBD2. The CDR3 is made up of 16 amino acids. CDR1 is LGHNA and CDR2 is YNFKEQ in the germline V gene. V lost 4 bases and J lost 4; bases outside the gene matches: 8. Here the CDR3 reads CASSRLPAGGPDTQYF. CDR3 nucleotide sequence: TGTGCCAGCAGCCGCCTGCCAGCGGGAGGGCCAGATACGCAGTATTTT.